This T cell receptor (beta chain) was profiled in a study of regulatory T cells in long-lasting Graves disease. Study findings and constraints: Persistent-disease Graves' patients showed less TCR diversity than new cases.

The table lists this clonotype with many counts. Its antigen is not known. Germline V CDR1 and CDR2: SEHNR, FQNEAQ (reference sequence). The length of the CDR3 is 15 residues. After removal of 3 bases from V and 4 bases from J, the junction contained 8 bases not matched to a gene. Construction of the TCR beta libraries employed iRepertoire HTBI primers in conjunction with Arm-PCR of CDR3 regions. TCRdb called the multiplex PCR reads again in MiXCR, with one record for every CDR3 protein. The profile shows about 220,000 distinct CDR3 sequences, roughly a fifth of them singletons. Regarding time point: newly diagnosed GD, antithyroid drugs for less than 3 months. PBMC-extracted RNA yielded the TCR library. The sample also formed part of further work on T cells in Graves' hyperthyroidism and ophthalmopathy. From that study: The study excluded patients with uncontrolled infection, other autoimmune disease, pregnancy or lactation.

This TCR was sampled from a woman aged 25 to 39 with Graves disease. The starting material was peripheral blood mononuclear cells (PBMCs), obtained at new diagnosis, from a patient treated with antithyroid drugs. The chain is built from TRBV7-9 and TRBJ1-2; 7 bases align to TRBD1. The CDR3 region is CASSFTGVKFYGYTF. The DNA for the CDR3 is TGTGCCAGCAGCTTCACAGGGGTGAAATTCTATGGCTACACCTTC.